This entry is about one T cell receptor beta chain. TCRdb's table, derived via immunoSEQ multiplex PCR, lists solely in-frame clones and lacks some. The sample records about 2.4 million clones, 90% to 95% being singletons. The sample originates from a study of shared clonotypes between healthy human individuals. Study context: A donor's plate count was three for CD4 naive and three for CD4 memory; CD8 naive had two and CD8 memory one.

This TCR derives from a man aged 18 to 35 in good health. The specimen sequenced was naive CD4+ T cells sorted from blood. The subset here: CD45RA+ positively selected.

Written as DNA, the CDR3 is TGTGCCAGCAGCTTAGCTTTGGCTAGCGGGAGCCATGAGCAGTTCTTC. Translation gives CASSLALASGSHEQFF. The genes are TRBV7-2 and TRBJ2-1; 10 bases agree with TRBD2. The CDR3 has 16 residues. The V and J ends lost 0 bases and 8 bases, in that order; junction bases with no gene match: 7. Germline CDR1 is SGHTA and CDR2 is FQGNSA.